This T cell receptor beta chain was sequenced during a study of cytomegalovirus exposure and HLA in healthy donors. Germline values: CDR1 LNHDA, CDR2 SQIVND (reference sequence). The CDR3 loop spans 14 amino acids. Trimming cost V 7 bases and J 6 bases, with 17 bases left between them. It was with 60 Vbeta and 13 Jbeta primers that the PCR ran. TCRdb keeps only in-frame clones here, not all; method: immunoSEQ multiplex PCR. The table has about 160,000 clones, approximately 78% seen once. The V and J genes are TRBV19 and TRBJ2-3; tentative D call: TRBD2 (5 bases). The receptor was derived from a woman younger than 45 in good health and CMV-seropositive. Sequenced: PBMCs. The CDR3 DNA reads as TGTGCCAGTACCGAGCGGACGGCTCGGGATACGCAGTATTTT. This gives the protein CASTERTARDTQYF. Supplemented by reference TRBV19 and TRBJ2-3, the full variable domain reads DGGITQSPKYLFRKEGQNVTLSCEQNLNHDAMYWYRQDPGQGLRLIYYSQIVNDFQKGDIAEGYSVSREKKESFPLTVTSAQKNPTAFYLCASTERTARDTQYFGPGTRLTVL.